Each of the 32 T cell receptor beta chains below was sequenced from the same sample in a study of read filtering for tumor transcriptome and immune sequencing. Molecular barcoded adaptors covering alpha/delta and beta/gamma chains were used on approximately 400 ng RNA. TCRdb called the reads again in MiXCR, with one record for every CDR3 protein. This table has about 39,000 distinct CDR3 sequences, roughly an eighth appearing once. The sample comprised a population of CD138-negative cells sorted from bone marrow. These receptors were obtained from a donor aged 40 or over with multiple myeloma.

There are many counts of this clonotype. In DNA, the CDR3 is TGTGCCAGCAGTTTATCAGGACAGCAGCCCCAGCATTTT. Protein: CASSLSGQQPQHF. The chain links TRBV28 to TRBJ1-5; D possibly corresponds to TRBD1 (6 bases). In germline, CDR1 is MDHEN, CDR2 SYDVKM. CDR3 size: 13 residues. V was shortened by 1 base and J by 7 bases, with 8 bases between the two germline ends.

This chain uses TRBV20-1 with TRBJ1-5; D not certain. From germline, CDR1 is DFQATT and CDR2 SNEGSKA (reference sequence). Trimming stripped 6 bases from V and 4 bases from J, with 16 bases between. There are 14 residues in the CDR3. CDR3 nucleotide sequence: TGCAGTGCAGAAGGCAGGCCGAAAAATCAGCCCCAGCATTTT. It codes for CSAEGRPKNQPQHF.

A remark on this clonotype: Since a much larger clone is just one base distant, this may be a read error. CDR3: CASSPRGGEAFF. CDR3 nucleotide sequence: TGTGCCAGCAGCCCTCGGGGGGGTGAAGCTTTCTTT. This chain connects TRBV7-9 to TRBJ1-1, with D perhaps TRBD1 (5 bases). This CDR3 contains 12 residues. With 5 bases removed from V and 7 bases from J, the gap between germline ends came to 11 bases. Germline V lookup: CDR1 SEHNR, CDR2 FQNEAQ (reference sequence).

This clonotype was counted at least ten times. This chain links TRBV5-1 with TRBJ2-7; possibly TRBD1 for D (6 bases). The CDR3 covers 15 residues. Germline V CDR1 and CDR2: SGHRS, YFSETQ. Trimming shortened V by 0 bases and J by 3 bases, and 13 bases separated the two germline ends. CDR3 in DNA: TGCGCCAGCAGCTTGGTGGGGCGAGGGGGCTACGAGCAGTACTTC. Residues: CASSLVGRGGYEQYF. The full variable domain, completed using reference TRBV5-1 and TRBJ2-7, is KAGVTQTPRYLIKTRGQQVTLSCSPISGHRSVSWYQQTPGQGLQFLFEYFSETQRNKGNFPGRFSGRQFSNSRSEMNVSTLELGDSALYLCASSLVGRGGYEQYFGPGTRLTVT.

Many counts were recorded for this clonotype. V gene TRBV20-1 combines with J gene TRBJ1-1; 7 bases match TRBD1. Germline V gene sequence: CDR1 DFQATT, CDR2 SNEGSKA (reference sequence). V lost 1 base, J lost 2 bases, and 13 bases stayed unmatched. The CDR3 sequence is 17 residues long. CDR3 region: CSARVPGTATGNTEAFF. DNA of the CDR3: TGCAGTGCTAGAGTGCCCGGGACAGCCACAGGAAACACTGAAGCTTTCTTT.

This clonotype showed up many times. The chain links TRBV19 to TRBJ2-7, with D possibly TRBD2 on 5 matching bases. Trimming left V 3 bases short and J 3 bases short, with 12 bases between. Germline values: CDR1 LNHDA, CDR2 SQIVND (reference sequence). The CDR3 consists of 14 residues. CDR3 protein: CASSITGYNYEQYF. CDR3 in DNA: TGTGCCAGTAGTATTACGGGGTACAACTACGAGCAGTACTTC.

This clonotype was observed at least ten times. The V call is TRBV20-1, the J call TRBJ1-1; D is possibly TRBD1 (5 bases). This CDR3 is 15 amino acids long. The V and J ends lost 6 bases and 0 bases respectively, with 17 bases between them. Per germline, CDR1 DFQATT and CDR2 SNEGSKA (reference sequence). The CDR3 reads CSADRGVGMNTEAFF. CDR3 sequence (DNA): TGCAGTGCCGATAGGGGAGTCGGGATGAACACTGAAGCTTTCTTT.

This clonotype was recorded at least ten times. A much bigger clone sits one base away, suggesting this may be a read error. CDR3 nucleotide sequence: TGCGGCGGGTCCGGGGAATACAATGAGCAGTTCTTC. It translates to CGGSGEYNEQFF. The gene calls are TRBV29-1 and TRBJ2-1; D possibly corresponds to TRBD2 (5 bases). Germline V gene data show CDR1 as SQVTM and CDR2 as ANQGSEA. This CDR3 has 12 residues.

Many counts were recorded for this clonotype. The CDR3 DNA reads as TGTGCCAGCAGCTTACGGGGACAGCTCACAGATACGCAGTATTTT. Its translation: CASSLRGQLTDTQYF. The V gene is TRBV7-3, the J gene TRBJ2-3; the match to TRBD1 covers 7 bases. CDR3 length: 15 residues. Germline V CDR1 and CDR2: SGHTA, FQGTGA. The ends lost 2 bases at V and 2 bases at J; junction bases unmatched: 4.

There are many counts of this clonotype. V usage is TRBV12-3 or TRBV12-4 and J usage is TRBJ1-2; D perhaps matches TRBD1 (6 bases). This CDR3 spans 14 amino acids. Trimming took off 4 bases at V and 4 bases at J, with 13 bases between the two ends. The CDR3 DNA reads TGTGCCAGCAGTTCTCTAACAGGGTTCTATGGCTACACCTTC. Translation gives CASSSLTGFYGYTF.

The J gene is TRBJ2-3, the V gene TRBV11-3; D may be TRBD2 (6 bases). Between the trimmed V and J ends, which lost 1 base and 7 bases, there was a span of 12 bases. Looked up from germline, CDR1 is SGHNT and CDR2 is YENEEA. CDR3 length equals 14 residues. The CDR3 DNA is TGTGCCAGCAGCTTAGTCCGGGGGTCAAATACGCAGTATTTT. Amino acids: CASSLVRGSNTQYF.

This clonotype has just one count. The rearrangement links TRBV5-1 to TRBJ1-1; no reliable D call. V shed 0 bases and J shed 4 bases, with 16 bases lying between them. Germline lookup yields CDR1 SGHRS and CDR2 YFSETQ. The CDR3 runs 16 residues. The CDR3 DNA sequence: TGCGCCAGCAGCTTGGATATAGAGGGCGTCTCCACTGAAGCTTTCTTT. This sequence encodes CASSLDIEGVSTEAFF. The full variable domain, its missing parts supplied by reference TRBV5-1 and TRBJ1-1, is KAGVTQTPRYLIKTRGQQVTLSCSPISGHRSVSWYQQTPGQGLQFLFEYFSETQRNKGNFPGRFSGRQFSNSRSEMNVSTLELGDSALYLCASSLDIEGVSTEAFFGQGTRLTVV.

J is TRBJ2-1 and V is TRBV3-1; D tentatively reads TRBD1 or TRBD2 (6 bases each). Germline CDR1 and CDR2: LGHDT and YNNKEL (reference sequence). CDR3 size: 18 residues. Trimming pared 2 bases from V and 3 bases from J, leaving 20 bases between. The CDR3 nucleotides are TGTGCCAGCAGCCAAAGTTGCGGTGGGGGGCCGGACTACAATGAGCAGTTCTTC. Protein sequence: CASSQSCGGGPDYNEQFF.

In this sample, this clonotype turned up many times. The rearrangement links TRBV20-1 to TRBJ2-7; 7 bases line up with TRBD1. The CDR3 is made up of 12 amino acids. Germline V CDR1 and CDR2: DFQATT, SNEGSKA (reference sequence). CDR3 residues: CSSGGQYYEQYF. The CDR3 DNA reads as TGCAGCTCAGGGGGACAGTACTACGAGCAGTACTTC.

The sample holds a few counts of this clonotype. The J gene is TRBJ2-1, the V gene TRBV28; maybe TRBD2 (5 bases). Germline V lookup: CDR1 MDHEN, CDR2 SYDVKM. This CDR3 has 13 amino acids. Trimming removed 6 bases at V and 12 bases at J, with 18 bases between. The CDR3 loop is CASRESGKNMQFF. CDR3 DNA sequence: TGTGCCAGCAGGGAGTCGGGGAAAAATATGCAGTTCTTC.

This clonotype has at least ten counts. The CDR3 DNA follows: TGCGCCAGCAGCCAAGAAGGCGGGGGACTAGCGGGGTACAATGAGCAGTTCTTC. Protein sequence: CASSQEGGGLAGYNEQFF. The chain carries TRBV4-1 and TRBJ2-1; 13 bases agree with TRBD2. The CDR3 sequence is 18 residues long. In germline, CDR1 is MGHRA, CDR2 YSYEKL. V was clipped by 0 bases and J by 4 bases; unmatched bases: 6.

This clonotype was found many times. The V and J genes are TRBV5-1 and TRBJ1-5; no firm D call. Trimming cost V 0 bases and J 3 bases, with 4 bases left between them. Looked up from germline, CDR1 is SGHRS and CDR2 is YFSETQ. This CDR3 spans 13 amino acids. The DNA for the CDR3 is TGCGCCAGCAGCTTGGAAGTCAATCAGCCCCAGCATTTT. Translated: CASSLEVNQPQHF.

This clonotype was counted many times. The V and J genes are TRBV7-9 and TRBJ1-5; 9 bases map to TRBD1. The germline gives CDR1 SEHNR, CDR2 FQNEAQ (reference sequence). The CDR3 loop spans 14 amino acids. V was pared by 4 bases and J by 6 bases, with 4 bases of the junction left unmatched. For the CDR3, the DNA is TGTGCCAGCAGCTCTAACAGGGGGCGTCAGCCCCAGCATTTT. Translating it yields CASSSNRGRQPQHF.

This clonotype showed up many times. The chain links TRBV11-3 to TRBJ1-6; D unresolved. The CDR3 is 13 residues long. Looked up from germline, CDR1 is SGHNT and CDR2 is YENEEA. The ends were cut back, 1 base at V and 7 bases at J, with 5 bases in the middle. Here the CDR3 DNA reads TGTGCCAGCAGCTTAGTCGTGAATTCACCCCTCCACTTT. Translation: CASSLVVNSPLHF.

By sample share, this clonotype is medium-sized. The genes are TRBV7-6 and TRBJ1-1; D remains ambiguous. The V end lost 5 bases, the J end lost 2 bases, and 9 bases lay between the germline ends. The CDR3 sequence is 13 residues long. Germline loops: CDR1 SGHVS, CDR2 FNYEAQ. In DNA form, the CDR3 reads TGTGCCAGCAGCACTGGCCTTAACACTGAAGCTTTCTTT. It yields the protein CASSTGLNTEAFF.

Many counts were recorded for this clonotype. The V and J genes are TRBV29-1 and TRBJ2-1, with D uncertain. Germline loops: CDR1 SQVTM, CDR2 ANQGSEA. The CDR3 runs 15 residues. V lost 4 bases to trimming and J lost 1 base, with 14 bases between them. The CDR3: CSVVLRSRSYNEQFF. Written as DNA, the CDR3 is TGCAGCGTTGTATTACGGTCTCGATCCTACAATGAGCAGTTCTTC.

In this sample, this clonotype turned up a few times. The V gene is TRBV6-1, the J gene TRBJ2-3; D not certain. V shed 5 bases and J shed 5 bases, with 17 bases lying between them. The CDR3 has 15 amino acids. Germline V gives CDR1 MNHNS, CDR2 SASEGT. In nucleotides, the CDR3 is TGTGCCAGCAGTCGTTCGAGACCCTCCGGAGATACGCAGTATTTT. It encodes CASSRSRPSGDTQYF.

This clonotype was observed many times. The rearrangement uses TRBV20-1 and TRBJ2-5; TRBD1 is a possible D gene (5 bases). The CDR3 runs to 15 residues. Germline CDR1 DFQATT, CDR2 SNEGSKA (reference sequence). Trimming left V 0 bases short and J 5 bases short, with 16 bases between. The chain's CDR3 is CSARDPRQGGETQYF. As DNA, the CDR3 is TGCAGTGCTAGAGACCCGAGGCAGGGTGGGGAGACCCAGTACTTC.

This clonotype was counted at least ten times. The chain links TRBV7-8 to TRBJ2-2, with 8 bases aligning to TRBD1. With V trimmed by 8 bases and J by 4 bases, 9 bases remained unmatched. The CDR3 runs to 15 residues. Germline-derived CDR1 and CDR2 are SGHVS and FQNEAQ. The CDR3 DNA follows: TGTGCCAGCGGGTCTATCGGGACAGGCACCGGGGAGCTGTTTTTT. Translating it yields CASGSIGTGTGELFF.

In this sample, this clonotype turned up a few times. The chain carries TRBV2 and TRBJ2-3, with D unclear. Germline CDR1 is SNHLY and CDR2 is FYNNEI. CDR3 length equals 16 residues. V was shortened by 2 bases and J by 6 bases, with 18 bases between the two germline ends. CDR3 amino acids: CASSESGDVPRDTQYF. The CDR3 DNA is TGTGCCAGCAGTGAATCGGGCGACGTCCCCAGGGATACGCAGTATTTT.

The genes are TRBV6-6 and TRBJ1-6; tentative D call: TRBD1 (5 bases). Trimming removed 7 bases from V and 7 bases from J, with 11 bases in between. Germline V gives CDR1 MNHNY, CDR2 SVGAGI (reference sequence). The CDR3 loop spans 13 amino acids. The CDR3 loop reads CASNPSGNSPLHF. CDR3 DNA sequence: TGTGCCAGCAACCCATCAGGGAATTCACCCCTCCACTTT.

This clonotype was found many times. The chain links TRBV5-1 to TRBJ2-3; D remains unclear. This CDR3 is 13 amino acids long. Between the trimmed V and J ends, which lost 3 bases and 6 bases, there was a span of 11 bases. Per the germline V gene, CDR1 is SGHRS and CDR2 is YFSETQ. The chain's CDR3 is CASSSPPVDTQYF. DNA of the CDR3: TGCGCCAGCAGCTCGCCGCCGGTGGATACGCAGTATTTT.

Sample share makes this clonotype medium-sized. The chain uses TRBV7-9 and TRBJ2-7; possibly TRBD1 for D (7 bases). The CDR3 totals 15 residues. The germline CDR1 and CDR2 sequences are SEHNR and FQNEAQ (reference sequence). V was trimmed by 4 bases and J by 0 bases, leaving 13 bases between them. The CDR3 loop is CASSSTGTHSYEQYF. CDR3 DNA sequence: TGTGCCAGCAGCTCGACAGGGACTCACTCCTACGAGCAGTACTTC.

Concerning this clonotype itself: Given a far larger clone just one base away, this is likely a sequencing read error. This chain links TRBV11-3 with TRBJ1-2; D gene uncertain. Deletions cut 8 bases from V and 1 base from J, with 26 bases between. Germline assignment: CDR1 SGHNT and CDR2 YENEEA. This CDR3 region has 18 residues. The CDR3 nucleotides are TGTGCCAGCTACAGCTCACGGGAGCCAATAAAGGATAACTATGGCTACACCTTC. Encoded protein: CASYSSREPIKDNYGYTF. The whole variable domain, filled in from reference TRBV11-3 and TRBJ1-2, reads EAGVVQSPRYKIIEKKQPVAFWCNPISGHNTLYWYLQNLGQGPELLIRYENEEAVDDSQLPKDRFSAERLKGVDSTLKIQPAELGDSAVYLCASYSSREPIKDNYGYTFGSGTRLTVV.

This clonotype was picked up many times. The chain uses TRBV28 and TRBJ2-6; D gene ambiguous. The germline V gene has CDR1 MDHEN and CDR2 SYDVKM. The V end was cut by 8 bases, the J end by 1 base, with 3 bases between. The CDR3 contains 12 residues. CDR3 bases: TGTGCCAGCCGGTCTGGGGCCAACGTCCTGACTTTC. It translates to CASRSGANVLTF.

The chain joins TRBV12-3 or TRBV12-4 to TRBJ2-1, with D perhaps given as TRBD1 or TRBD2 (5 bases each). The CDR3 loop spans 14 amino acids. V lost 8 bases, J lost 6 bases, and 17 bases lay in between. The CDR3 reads CASPGTLSPNEQFF. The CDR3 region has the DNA TGTGCCAGCCCCGGGACCTTAAGCCCCAATGAGCAGTTCTTC.

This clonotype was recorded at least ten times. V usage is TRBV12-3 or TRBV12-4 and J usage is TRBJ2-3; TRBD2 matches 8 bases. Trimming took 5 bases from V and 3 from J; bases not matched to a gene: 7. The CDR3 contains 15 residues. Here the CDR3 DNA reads TGTGCCAGCAGTGAACCGGGGGGGTGGACAGATACGCAGTATTTT. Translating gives CASSEPGGWTDTQYF.